This T cell receptor (beta chain) was found in a study of blood T cells in healthy people across ages (dated by TCRdb to the mid-2010s). The study in broad terms: In model experiments, template switching captured about one uniquely barcoded TCR beta cDNA molecule for every two T cells. Using the same blood draw, the study looked at two additional independent replicas of 1 million unique cDNA reads for two donors, one aged 18 to 29 and the other aged 80 or older. Using deep sequencing normalized with unique cDNA molecular identifiers, the study measured how TCR beta repertoire diversity changes with age. To avoid experimental bias, donors of different ages were spread randomly across the sequencing lanes. The donors were split into four age groups: young (average about 15 years), middle-aged (around 37), aged (more than 55) and long-lived (about 82).

This clonotype was picked up one time. The specificity of this receptor is unknown. Base quality data are lacking; no much larger clone is found one base away. The library was made by 5' RACE. Reads for this sample came from an Illumina HiSeq 2500. A second PCR of about 7 to 12 cycles was run with a J-beta primer mix and a sample-barcoded 5' primer. A unique molecular identifier was introduced onto each TCR beta cDNA molecule by a template-switch 5' adaptor carrying 12 random nucleotides. At least 3 million CDR3-containing paired-end reads were obtained from each sample. First-strand cDNA synthesis was performed from all RNA using the Mint cDNA synthesis kit, with priming by a TRBC-specific oligonucleotide. After uracil-DNA glycosylase treatment, a first 18-cycle PCR used universal primers M1SS and BC2_uni_R on all cDNA. In the source study's methods: Each sample was normalized by randomly selecting 1 million high-quality reads, each carrying a distinct molecular identifier. Reads sharing molecular identifiers were discarded rather than binned into consensus sequences. CDR3 identification, clonotype clustering and error correction used MiTCR with a Q25 quality threshold and the strictest error-elimination algorithm. Lower-bound total TCR beta diversity was estimated with a nonparametric unseen species model using Euler transformation. TCRdb itself trimmed the public reads at Q25 with fastp, ran MiXCR and retained productive beta chains. Rows with a matching CDR3 protein are joined into one entry that keeps the most common DNA and genes. These V and J calls rely on TCRdb rather than the paper's analysis. The sample profile shows about 1.4 million distinct CDR3 sequences; around 55% of them were found once. Clones ranked in the top ten supply about 6.3% of the sample.

Measured from the cysteine to the phenylalanine, the CDR3 is 15 residues long. The DNA shown is the 45-base CDR3, in frame from base 1. The germline V gene sets CDR1 to SGHTA and CDR2 to FQGNSA. The investigation overall reported the following: A strong correlation was found between observed TCR beta diversity and the percentage of naive T cells measured by flow cytometry. Since profiling was done on bulk unsorted PBMCs, naive and antigen-experienced compartments could not be conclusively compared. The long-lived group showed more naive CD4+ T cells, fewer expanded clones and increased TCR diversity than the aged group, suggesting age selection. Estimates of total diversity based on one million sequenced T cells were regarded as lower bounds and as underestimates. Because donor CMV infection status was unknown, age-related changes in expanded clonotypes were potentially confounded. Observed TCR beta diversity per million T cells fell roughly linearly with age, and a significant reduction was already apparent by age approximately 41.

Donors were under 40 systemically healthy Caucasian individuals from Russia aged roughly 6 to 90 years. About 10 milliliters of peripheral blood were collected from each donor into EDTA-treated Vacutainer tubes. Ficoll-Paque density-gradient centrifugation was used to isolate PBMCs, with at least 6 million per sample. Total RNA, at least 6 micrograms per sample, was extracted from PBMCs with Trizol reagent. Naive CD45RAhigh/CD27high T cell percentages were measured by flow cytometry on a PBMC aliquot from every donor. The sequenced material came from blood. The receptor was derived from a man between 18 and 35 years old in good health. The receptor chain draws on TRBV7-2 and TRBJ2-5, and 7 bases in between align with TRBD2. The DNA end favors TRBJ2-7, so the J call may be wrong. The encoded CDR3 is CASSSRVGGIYEQYF. The nucleotide sequence reads as follows: TGTGCCAGCAGCTCCCGTGTGGGGGGGATCTACGAGCAGTACTTC.